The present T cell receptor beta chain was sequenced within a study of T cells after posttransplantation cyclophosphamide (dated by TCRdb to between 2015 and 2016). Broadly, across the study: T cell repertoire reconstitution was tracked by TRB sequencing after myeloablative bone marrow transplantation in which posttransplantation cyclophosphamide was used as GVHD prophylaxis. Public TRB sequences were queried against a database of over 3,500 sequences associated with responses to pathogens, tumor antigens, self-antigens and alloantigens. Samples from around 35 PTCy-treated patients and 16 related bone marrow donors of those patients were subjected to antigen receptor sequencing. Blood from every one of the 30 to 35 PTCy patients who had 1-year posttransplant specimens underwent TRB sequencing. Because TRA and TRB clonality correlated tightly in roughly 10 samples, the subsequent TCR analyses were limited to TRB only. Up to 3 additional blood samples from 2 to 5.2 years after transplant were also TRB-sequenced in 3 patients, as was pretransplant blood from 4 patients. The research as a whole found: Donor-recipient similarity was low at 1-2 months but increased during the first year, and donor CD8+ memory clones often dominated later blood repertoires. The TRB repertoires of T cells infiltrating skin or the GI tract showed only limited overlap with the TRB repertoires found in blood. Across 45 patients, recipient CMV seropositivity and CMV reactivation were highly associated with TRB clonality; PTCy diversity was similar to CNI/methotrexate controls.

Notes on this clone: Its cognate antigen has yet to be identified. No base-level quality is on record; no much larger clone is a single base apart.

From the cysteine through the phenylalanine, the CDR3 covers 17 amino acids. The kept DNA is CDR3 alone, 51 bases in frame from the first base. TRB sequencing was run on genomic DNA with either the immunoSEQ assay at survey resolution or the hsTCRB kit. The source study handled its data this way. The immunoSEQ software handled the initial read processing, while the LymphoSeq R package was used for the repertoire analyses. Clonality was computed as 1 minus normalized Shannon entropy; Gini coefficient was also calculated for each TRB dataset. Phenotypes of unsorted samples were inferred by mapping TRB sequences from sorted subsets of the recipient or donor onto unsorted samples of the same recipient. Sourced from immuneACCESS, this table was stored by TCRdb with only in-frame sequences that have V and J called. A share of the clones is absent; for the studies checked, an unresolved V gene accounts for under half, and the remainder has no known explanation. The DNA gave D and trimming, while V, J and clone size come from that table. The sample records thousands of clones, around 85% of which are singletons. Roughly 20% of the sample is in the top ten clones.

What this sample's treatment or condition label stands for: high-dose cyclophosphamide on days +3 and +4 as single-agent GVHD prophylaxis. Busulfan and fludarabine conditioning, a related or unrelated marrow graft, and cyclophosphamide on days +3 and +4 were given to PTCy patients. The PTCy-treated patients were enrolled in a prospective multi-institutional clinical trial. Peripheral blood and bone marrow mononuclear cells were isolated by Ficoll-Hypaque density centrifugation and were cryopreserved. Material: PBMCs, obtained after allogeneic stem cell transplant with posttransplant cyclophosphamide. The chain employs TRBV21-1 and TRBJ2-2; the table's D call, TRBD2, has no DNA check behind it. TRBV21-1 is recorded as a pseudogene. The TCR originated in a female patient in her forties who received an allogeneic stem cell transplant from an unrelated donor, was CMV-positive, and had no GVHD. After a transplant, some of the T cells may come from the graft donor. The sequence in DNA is TGTGCCAGCAGAGAACGTCCAGGGACTCCGAACACCGGGGAGCTGTTTTTT. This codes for CASRERPGTPNTGELFF.